What follows describes a single T cell receptor beta chain. Patients of the Seattle cohort, enrolled during active infection, were followed longitudinally. Germline V gene sequence: CDR1 SGDLS, CDR2 YYNGEE. V lost 3 bases to trimming and J lost 5 bases, with 11 bases between them. This CDR3 contains 13 residues. Original handling: Counts of nucleated cells, estimated from reference gene primer amplification, were obtained. Profiling relied on immunoSEQ multiplex PCR, and the TCRdb table lists in-frame clones only, not all of them. The DNA gave D and trimming, while V, J and clone size come from that table. The table lists a few hundred thousand clones, 65% to 90% of them singletons. The record originates from a study of blood T cell repertoires in COVID-19. Background on the study: T cells, B-cell-depleted T cells, or PBMCs provided the cDNA or gDNA that served as material.

The sample was peripheral blood. This sequence joins TRBV9 and TRBJ1-2; perhaps TRBD1 as D (6 bases). The sequence came from an older woman with COVID-19, enrolled during active disease. CDR3 bases: TGTGCCAGCAGCGCGGGGGGGCCGTATGGCTACACCTTC. It specifies CASSAGGPYGYTF.